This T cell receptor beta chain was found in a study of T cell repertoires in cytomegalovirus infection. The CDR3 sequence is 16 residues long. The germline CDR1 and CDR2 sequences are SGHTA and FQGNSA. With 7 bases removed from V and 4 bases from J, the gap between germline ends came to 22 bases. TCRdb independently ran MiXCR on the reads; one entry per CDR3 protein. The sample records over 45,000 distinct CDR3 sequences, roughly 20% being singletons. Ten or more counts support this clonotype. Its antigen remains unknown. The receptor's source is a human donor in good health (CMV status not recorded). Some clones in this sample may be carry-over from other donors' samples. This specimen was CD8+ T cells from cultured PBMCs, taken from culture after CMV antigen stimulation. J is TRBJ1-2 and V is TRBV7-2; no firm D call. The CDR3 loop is CASIINGEAAPYGYTF. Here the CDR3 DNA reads TGTGCCAGCATCATAAACGGCGAAGCAGCACCCTATGGCTACACCTTC.